This TCR beta chain appears in the sequencing data of a study of vaccination effects on CD4 cells after COVID-19. Only in-frame clones appear in the TCRdb table, and some are missing; sequencing was by immunoSEQ multiplex PCR. The sample yields tens of thousands of clones, 70% to 80% seen once. General study findings and limits: Recruitment yielded few convalescent patients, and the study had no early post-infection timepoints.

ViraFEST assay sequencing came after antigen-specific CD4+ T cells were expanded with viral peptide pools. Cultured cells yielded isolated CD4+ T cells after more than nine days. This person caught SARS-CoV-2 sometime from March to December 2020, and PCR testing confirmed the infection. In regard to this clone: Its antigen is unknown.

The CDR3 totals 13 residues. V lost 3 bases and J 4 bases, leaving 7 bases between the germline ends. CDR1 is SGHVS and CDR2 is FQNEAQ in the germline V gene. V usage is TRBV7-8 and J usage is TRBJ2-1; D is tentatively TRBD1 or TRBD2 (5 bases each). The origin of this receptor is a human donor who had a prior SARS-CoV-2 infection. Source: CD4+ T cells from PBMCs cultured with HCoV-NL63 spike peptides, taken before COVID-19 vaccination. As DNA, the CDR3 is TGTGCCAGCAGCTTTTGGGGGTACAATGAGCAGTTCTTC. The encoded protein is CASSFWGYNEQFF.